Included here is one TCR beta chain sequence, with context. Its target is unknown. This specimen comes from a study of early T cells in non-severe SARS-CoV-2 infection. General study results and limits: Anti-spike CD8 responses were favored by VDJdb matching, which missed private and CD4 specificities.

Individual cDNA molecules were tagged with unique molecular identifiers. TCRdb passed the 5' RACE reads through MiXCR, listing each CDR3 protein once. The sample yields about 92,000 distinct CDR3 sequences, over 13% seen once. V trimming: 1 base; J trimming: 2 bases; junction bases outside the gene matches: 4. The V gene's germline CDR1 is SGHVS and CDR2 FNYEAQ. This CDR3 spans 16 amino acids. This chain connects TRBV7-6 to TRBJ2-2, with 7 bases lining up with TRBD2. Specimen: whole blood. The TCR comes from an adult who was a healthcare worker with PCR-confirmed SARS-CoV-2 infection or an uninfected control (not recorded which). The CDR3 loop is CASSLVASGNTGELFF. The CDR3 bases are TGTGCCAGCAGCTTAGTAGCTAGCGGAAACACCGGGGAGCTGTTTTTT. Variable domain in full (rest from reference TRBV7-6 and TRBJ2-2): GAGVSQSPRYKVTKRGQDVALRCDPISGHVSLYWYRQALGQGPEFLTYFNYEAQQDKSGLPNDRFSAERPEGSISTLTIQRTEQRDSAMYRCASSLVASGNTGELFFGEGSRLTVL.